This paragraph reports one T cell receptor beta chain. Its antigen is unidentified. Data came from immunoSEQ multiplex PCR; TCRdb stores just in-frame clones and leaves some out. The sample yields 90,000 to 100,000 clones, roughly 90% seen once. The data stem from a study of T cell responses to AZD1222 COVID-19 vaccine. Study outcomes and limitations: At study baseline, merely a handful of AZD1222 recipients were seropositive. Among the donors, most were white British and more were female, and clonal diversity was possibly underestimated. Nearly half of spike-specific TCRs reportedly target variant regions that are unmutated in the B.1.351 and B.1.1.7 variants.

CDR1 and CDR2 from the germline V gene are MNHEY and SVGEGT. J lost 6 bases, V lost 5 bases, and 6 bases had no gene match. There are 14 residues in the CDR3. The source was peripheral blood, collected on day 0 of AZD1222 vaccination. This receptor was taken from an adult in good health. The chain combines TRBV6-2 or TRBV6-3 with TRBJ1-1; 10 bases agree with TRBD1. The CDR3 is CASSPGQGSSEAFF. The CDR3 DNA sequence: TGTGCCAGCAGTCCGGGACAGGGGAGTTCTGAAGCTTTCTTT.